This paragraph reports one TCR beta chain. Its target is not known. The CDR3 end lies 3 residues beyond the end of the read and is filled in from the germline J gene. TCRdb keeps only in-frame clones here, not all; method: immunoSEQ multiplex PCR. Its table records roughly 32,000 clones. The data were taken from a study of Tregs in tolerant kidney transplant recipients. Per the germline V gene, CDR1 is MNHEY and CDR2 is SVGEGT. Trimming cost V 0 bases and J 4 bases, with 15 bases left between them. The CDR3 extends over 17 amino acids. Whole-study results and caveats: The small number of patients limits these findings pending further validation. Nucleotide sequences could not be compared across some patients' samples due to primer changes.

This sequence joins TRBV6-2 or TRBV6-3 and TRBJ2-2; D possibly corresponds to TRBD2 (5 bases). The clonotype comes from a human donor who received a combined kidney and bone marrow transplant. This sample comprised CD8+ T cells from blood, obtained before the transplant. The CDR3 DNA, read in part, is TGTGCCAGCAGTTACTCGAGACCACGAGGGCCCACCGGGGAG. Its translation is CASSYSRPRGPTGE. The CDR3 in full is CASSYSRPRGPTGELFF.